The entry below describes one TCR beta chain. Its antigen remains unknown. This entry belongs to a study of molecular identifiers for immune sequencing clone quantification. At the level of the study: Four of five splits of RNA from around 18,000 or 91,000 naive CD8 cells were sequenced in replicates. Findings of the study overall: Clones that had above 20 RNA copies took up over 97% of effector molecules but under 1% in naive cells. A single cell's spiked Jurkat TCR RNA was reportedly detectable among fewer than 1.1 million naive cells.

In preparing bulk TCR libraries, previously described methods and listed TCR primers were used. TCRdb passed the PCR reads through MiXCR, listing each CDR3 protein once. Here the sample spans nearly 650,000 distinct CDR3 sequences, roughly 27% being singletons. The V and J ends lost 0 bases and 0 bases respectively, with 11 bases between them. This CDR3 spans 16 amino acids. From germline, CDR1 is PRHDT and CDR2 FYEKMQ (reference sequence). V and J are TRBV13 and TRBJ1-2, with TRBD1 as a possible D gene (5 bases). The clonotype originates from a human donor in good health. Some libraries in this study had Jurkat cell RNA spiked in. Sequencing input: naive CD8+ T cells from blood, with Jurkat cell RNA spiked in. Documented subset: FACS-sorted CD8+CD4-CCR7+CD45RA+ naive T cells. CDR3 sequence: CASSLGEGISNYGYTF. As DNA, the CDR3 is TGTGCCAGCAGCTTAGGCGAGGGGATCTCTAACTATGGCTACACCTTC.